The clone carrying this TCR beta chain appeared a few times. Its antigen remains unidentified. The treatment is: 10-day PBMC culture with coronavirus spike peptide pools or control peptides (ViraFEST assay). The unexposed donor's CD4+ T cells were collected before the COVID-19 pandemic (2011-2018). Sequencing of the DNA from cultured CD4+ T cells was carried out with the Oncomine TCR Beta short-read assay. Genomic DNA was extracted from cultured CD4+ T cells. TCRdb re-derived calls from the PCR reads in MiXCR, one entry per CDR3 protein. Seen here are fewer than 8,000 distinct CDR3 sequences, roughly 32% observed once, and the top ten hold 13%. This record comes from a study of vaccination and CD4 T cells after COVID-19. At the level of the study: Spike peptides, overlapping and drawn from SARS-CoV-2, HCoV-NL63, HCoV-OC43 and HCoV-229E, were used to stimulate cells.

The CDR3 extends over 14 amino acids. Between the trimmed V and J ends, which lost 6 bases and 6 bases, there was a span of 12 bases. Findings of the study overall: SARS-CoV-2-reactive clonotypes showed a nonsignificant median rise from about 20 to 38.

V is TRBV12-3 or TRBV12-4 and J is TRBJ1-6; a weak D match, TRBD1 (5 bases). Sequencing input: CD4+ T cells from blood, cultured in vitro. The sequence derives from a human donor in good health. This CDR3 is CASSPRGSNSPLHF. CDR3 nucleotide sequence: TGTGCCAGCAGCCCACGGGGGAGTAATTCACCCCTCCACTTT.